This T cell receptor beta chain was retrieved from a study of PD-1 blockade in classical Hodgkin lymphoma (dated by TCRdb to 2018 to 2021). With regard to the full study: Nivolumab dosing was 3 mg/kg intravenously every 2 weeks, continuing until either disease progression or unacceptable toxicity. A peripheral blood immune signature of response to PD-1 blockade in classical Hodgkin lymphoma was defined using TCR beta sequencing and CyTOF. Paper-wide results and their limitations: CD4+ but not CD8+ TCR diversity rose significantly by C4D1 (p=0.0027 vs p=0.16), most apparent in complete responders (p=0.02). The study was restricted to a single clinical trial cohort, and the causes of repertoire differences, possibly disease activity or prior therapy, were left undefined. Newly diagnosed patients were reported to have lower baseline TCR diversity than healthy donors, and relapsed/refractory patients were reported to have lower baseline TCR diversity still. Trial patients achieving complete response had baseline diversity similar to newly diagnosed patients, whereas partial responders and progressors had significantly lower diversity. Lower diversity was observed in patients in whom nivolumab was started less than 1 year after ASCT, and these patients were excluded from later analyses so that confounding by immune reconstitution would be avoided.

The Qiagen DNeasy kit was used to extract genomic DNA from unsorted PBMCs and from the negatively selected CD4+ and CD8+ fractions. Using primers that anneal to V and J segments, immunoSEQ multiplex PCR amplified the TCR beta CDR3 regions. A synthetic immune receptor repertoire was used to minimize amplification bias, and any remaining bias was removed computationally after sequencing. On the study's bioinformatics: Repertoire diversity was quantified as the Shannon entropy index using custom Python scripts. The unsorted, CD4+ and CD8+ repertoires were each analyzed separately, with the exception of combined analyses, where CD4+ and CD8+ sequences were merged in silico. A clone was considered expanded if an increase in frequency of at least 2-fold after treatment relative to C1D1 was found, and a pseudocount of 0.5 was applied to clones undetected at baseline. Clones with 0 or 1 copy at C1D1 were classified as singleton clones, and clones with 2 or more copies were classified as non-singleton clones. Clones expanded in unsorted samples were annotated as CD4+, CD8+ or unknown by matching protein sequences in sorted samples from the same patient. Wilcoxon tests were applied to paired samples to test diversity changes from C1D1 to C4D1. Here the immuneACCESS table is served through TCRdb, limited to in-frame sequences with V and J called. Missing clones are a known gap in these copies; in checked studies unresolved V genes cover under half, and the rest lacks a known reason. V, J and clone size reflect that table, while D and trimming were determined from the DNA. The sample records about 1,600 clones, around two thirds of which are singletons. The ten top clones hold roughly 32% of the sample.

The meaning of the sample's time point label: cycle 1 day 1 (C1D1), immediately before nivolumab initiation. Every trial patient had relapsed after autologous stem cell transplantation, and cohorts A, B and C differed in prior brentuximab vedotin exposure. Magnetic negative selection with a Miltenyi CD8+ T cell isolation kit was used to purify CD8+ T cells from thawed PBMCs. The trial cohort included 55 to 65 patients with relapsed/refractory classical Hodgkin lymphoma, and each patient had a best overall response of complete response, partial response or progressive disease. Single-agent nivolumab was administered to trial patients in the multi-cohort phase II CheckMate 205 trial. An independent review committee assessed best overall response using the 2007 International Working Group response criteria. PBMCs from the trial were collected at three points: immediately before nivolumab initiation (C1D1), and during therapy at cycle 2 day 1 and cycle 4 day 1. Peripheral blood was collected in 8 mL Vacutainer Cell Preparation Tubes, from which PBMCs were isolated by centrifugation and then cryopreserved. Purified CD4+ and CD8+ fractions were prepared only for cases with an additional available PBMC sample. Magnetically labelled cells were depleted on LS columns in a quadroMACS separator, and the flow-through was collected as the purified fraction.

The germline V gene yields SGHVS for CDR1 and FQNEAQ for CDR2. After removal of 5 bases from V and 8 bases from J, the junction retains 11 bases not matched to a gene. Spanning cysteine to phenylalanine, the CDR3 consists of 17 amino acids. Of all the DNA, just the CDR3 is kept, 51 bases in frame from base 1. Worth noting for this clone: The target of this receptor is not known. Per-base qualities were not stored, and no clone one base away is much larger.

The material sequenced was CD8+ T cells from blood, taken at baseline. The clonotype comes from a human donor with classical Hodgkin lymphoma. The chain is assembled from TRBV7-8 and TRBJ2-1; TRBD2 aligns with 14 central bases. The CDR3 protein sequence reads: CASSEGLAGALWDEQFF. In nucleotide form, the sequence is TGTGCCAGCAGCGAGGGACTAGCGGGAGCCCTCTGGGATGAGCAGTTCTTC.